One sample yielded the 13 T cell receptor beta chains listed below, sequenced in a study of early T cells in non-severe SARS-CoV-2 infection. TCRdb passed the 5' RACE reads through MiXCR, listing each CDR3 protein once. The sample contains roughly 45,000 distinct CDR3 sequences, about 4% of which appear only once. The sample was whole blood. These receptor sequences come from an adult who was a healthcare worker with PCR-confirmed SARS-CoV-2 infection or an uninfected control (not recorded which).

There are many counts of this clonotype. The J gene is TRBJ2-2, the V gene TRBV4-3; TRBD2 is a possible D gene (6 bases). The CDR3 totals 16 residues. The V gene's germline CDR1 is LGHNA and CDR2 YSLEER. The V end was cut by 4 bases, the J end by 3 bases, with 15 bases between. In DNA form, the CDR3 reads TGCGCCAGCAGCCGTAACGGGGGTGCGGACACCGGGGAGCTGTTTTTT. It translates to CASSRNGGADTGELFF.

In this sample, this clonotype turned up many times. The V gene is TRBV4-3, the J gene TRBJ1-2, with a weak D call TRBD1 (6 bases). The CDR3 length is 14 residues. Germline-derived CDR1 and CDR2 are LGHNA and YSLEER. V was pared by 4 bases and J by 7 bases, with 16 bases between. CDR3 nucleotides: TGCGCCAGCAGCCTCACTGGGGGCTCTGGTGGCTACACCTTC. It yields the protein CASSLTGGSGGYTF.

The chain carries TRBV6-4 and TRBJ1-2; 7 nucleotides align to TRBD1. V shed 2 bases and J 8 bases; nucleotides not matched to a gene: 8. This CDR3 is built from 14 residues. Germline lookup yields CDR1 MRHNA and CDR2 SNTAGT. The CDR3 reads CASSDGRGMRGYTF. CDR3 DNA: TGTGCCAGCAGTGACGGCAGGGGGATGAGGGGCTACACCTTC.

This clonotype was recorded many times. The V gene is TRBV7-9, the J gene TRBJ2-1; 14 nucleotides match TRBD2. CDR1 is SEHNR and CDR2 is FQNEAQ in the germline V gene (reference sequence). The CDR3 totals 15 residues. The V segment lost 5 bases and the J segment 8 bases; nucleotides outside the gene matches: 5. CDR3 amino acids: CASSTRLAGGDEQFF. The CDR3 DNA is TGTGCCAGCAGCACCCGACTAGCGGGAGGGGATGAGCAGTTCTTC.

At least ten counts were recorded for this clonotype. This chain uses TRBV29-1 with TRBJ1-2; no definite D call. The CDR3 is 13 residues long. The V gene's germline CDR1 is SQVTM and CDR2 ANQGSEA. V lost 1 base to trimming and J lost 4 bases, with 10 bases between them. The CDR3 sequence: CSVEAGDGYGYTF. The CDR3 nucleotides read TGCAGCGTTGAAGCTGGAGACGGCTATGGCTACACCTTC.

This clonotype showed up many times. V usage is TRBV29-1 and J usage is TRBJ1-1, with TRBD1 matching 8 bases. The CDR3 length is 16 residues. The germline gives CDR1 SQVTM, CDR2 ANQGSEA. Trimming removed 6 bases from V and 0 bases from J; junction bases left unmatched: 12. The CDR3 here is CSVSDRGYGMNTEAFF. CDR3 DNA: TGCAGCGTATCCGACAGGGGTTATGGGATGAACACTGAAGCTTTCTTT.

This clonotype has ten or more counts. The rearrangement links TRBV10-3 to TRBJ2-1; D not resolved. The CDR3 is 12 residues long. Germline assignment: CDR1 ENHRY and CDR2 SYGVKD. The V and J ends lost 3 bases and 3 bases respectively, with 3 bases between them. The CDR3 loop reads CAISDGYNEQFF. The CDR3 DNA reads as TGTGCCATCAGTGACGGCTACAATGAGCAGTTCTTC.

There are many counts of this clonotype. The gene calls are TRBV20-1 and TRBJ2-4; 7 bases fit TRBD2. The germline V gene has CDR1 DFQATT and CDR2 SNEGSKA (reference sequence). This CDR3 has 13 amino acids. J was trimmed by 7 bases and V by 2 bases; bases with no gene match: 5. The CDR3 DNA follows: TGCAGTGCTAGATCGACGACTAGCAACATTCAGTACTTC. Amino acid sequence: CSARSTTSNIQYF.

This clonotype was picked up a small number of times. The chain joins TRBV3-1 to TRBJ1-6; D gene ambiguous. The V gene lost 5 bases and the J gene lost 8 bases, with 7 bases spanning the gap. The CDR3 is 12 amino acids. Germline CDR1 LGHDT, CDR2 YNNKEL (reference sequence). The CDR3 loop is CASSSGDSPLHF. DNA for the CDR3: TGTGCCAGCAGCTCCGGGGATTCACCCCTCCACTTT.

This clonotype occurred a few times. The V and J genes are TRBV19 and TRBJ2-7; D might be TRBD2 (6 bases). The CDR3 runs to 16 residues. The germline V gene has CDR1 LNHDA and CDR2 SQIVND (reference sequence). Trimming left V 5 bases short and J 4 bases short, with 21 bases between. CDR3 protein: CASSWGGYYPAYEQYF. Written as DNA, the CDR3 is TGTGCCAGTAGTTGGGGAGGATATTATCCCGCTTACGAGCAGTACTTC.

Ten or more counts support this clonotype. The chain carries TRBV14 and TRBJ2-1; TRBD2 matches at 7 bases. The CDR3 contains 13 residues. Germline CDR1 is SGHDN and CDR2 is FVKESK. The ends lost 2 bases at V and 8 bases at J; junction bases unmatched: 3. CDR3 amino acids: CASSQRLADEQFF. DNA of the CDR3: TGTGCCAGCAGCCAAAGACTAGCTGATGAGCAGTTCTTC.

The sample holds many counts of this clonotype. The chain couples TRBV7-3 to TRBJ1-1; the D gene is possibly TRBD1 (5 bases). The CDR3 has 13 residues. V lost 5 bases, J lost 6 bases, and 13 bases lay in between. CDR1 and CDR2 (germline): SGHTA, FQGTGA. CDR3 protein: CASSLRSGAEAFF. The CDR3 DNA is TGTGCCAGCAGCCTCCGGTCGGGGGCTGAAGCTTTCTTT.

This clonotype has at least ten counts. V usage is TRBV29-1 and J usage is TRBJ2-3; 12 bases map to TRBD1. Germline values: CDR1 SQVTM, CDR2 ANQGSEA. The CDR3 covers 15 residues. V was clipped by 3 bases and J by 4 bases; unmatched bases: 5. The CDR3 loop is CSVEGDRGRPDTQYF. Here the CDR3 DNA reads TGCAGCGTTGAGGGGGACAGGGGGCGCCCAGATACGCAGTATTTT.